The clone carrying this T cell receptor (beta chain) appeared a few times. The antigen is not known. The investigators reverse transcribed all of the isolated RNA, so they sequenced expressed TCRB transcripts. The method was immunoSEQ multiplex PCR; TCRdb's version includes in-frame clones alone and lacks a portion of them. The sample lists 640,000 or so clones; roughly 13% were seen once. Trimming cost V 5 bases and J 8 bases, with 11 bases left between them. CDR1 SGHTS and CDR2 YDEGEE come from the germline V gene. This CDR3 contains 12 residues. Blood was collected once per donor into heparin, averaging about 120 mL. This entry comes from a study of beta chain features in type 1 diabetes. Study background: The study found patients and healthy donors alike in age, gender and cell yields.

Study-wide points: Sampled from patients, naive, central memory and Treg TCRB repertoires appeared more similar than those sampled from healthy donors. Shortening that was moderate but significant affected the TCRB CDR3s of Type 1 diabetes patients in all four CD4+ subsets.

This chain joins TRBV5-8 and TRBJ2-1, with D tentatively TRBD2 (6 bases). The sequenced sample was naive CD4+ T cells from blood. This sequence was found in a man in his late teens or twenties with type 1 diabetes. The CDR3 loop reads CASRRDSDEQFF. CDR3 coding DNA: TGTGCCAGCAGACGGGACTCGGATGAGCAGTTCTTC.